A selection of T cell receptor beta chains follows, all from one sample in a study of vaccination and CD4 T cells after COVID-19. Their antigen targets remain unknown. TCRdb itself ran the PCR reads through MiXCR, one entry per CDR3 protein. The data show approximately 12,000 distinct CDR3 sequences, 75% to 85% seen once. The specimen was CD4+ T cells from blood, cultured in vitro. The receptors come from a human donor who had recovered from COVID-19. The CDR3 runs from the conserved cysteine through the conserved F or W. The D gene is left open where the match is weak. Clone size, where shown, is once, few, many, or a class for clones that have expanded.

13	TRBV6-2/TRBV6-3	.	.	TRBJ2-2	CASWNREAGELFF	TGTGCCAGCTGGAACAGGGAGGCCGGGGAGCTGTTTTTT
13	TRBV2	.	.	TRBJ2-2	CASSRVGAGELFF	TGTGCCAGCAGCAGGGTGGGAGCCGGGGAGCTGTTTTTT
12	TRBV19	.	.	TRBJ1-2	CATGTLRGGYTF	TGTGCCACGGGGACTCTCCGCGGTGGCTACACCTTC
11	TRBV30	.	.	TRBJ2-7	CAWNERSEQYF	TGTGCCTGGAACGAGAGGAGCGAGCAGTACTTC
15	TRBV6-1	.	.	TRBJ1-1	CASSPWTGRSTEAFF	TGTGCCAGCAGTCCGTGGACCGGTCGGAGCACTGAAGCTTTCTTT
14	TRBV6-1	.	TRBD1	TRBJ1-2	CAACRAGGAYGYTF	TGTGCCGCATGTAGGGCAGGGGGCGCTTATGGCTACACCTTC
15	TRBV7-7	.	.	TRBJ2-2	CASSPRTVNTGELFF	TGTGCTAGCAGCCCCCGGACAGTCAACACCGGGGAGCTGTTTTTT
13	TRBV5-5	.	.	TRBJ2-7	CASSLERVYEQYF	TGTGCCAGCAGCTTGGAGCGAGTCTACGAGCAGTACTTC
14	TRBV28	.	.	TRBJ2-7	CASSFGGRPYEQYF	TGTGCCAGCAGTTTTGGGGGGAGACCCTACGAGCAGTACTTC
14	TRBV2	.	.	TRBJ1-5	CASEAYMANQPQHF	TGTGCCAGCGAAGCGTATATGGCAAATCAGCCCCAGCATTTT
16	TRBV19	.	.	TRBJ1-5	CASSSPLRGGNQPQHF	TGTGCCAGTAGTTCCCCCCTCAGAGGAGGCAATCAGCCCCAGCATTTT
13	TRBV18	.	.	TRBJ2-7	CASSPGGGYEQYF	TGTGCCAGCTCTCCGGGCGGTGGCTACGAGCAGTACTTC
14	TRBV20-1	.	TRBD1	TRBJ2-4	CSAIAGTGQDIQYF	TGCAGTGCTATAGCCGGGACAGGGCAGGACATTCAGTACTTC
13	TRBV28	.	.	TRBJ1-2	CASSNDLGDGYTF	TGTGCCAGCAGCAACGACCTAGGCGATGGCTACACCTTC
11	TRBV28	.	.	TRBJ1-2	CASSYYYGYTF	TGTGCCAGCAGTTACTACTATGGCTACACCTTC
14	TRBV20-1	.	TRBD1	TRBJ1-5	CSARQGRGGQPQHF	TGCAGTGCTAGACAAGGCAGGGGGGGTCAGCCCCAGCATTTT
14	TRBV12-3/TRBV12-4	.	.	TRBJ1-5	CASSPPQTGQPQHF	TGTGCCAGCAGCCCCCCTCAGACGGGCCAGCCCCAGCATTTT
14	TRBV20-1	few	.	TRBJ1-5	CSARRGLSNQPQHF	TGCAGTGCTAGAAGGGGACTGAGCAATCAGCCCCAGCATTTT
15	TRBV7-8	.	.	TRBJ1-2	CASSPQALANYGYTF	TGTGCCAGCAGCCCCCAAGCCTTAGCTAACTATGGCTACACCTTC
17	TRBV24-1	.	.	TRBJ2-3	CATSDSPGAGEGGTQYF	TGTGCCACCAGTGATTCCCCAGGGGCGGGAGAAGGTGGTACGCAGTATTTT
14	TRBV19	few	TRBD1	TRBJ1-5	CASSMTGRVQPQHF	TGTGCCAGTAGTATGACAGGGCGAGTCCAGCCCCAGCATTTT
15	TRBV27	.	.	TRBJ2-7	CASSPRSDLLGEQYF	TGTGCCAGCAGTCCCCGATCGGACTTACTCGGGGAGCAGTACTTC
15	TRBV6-1	few	.	TRBJ1-3	CASSLSGTSVNTIYF	TGTGCCAGCAGCCTCTCCGGGACTAGCGTGAACACCATATATTTT
14	TRBV20-1	.	.	TRBJ1-5	CSARPGGSNQPQHF	TGCAGTGCTAGACCGGGGGGTAGCAATCAGCCCCAGCATTTT
17	TRBV7-2	.	TRBD1	TRBJ1-2	CASSLAQGQGALYGYTF	TGTGCCAGCAGCTTAGCCCAAGGACAGGGGGCTTTGTATGGCTACACCTTC
13	TRBV27	.	TRBD1	TRBJ1-2	CASSLQGVGGYTF	TGTGCCAGCAGTTTACAGGGGGTTGGTGGCTACACCTTC
14	TRBV6-2/TRBV6-3	few	.	TRBJ1-5	CASSYLQGHQPQHF	TGTGCCAGCAGTTATTTACAGGGACATCAGCCCCAGCATTTT
16	TRBV7-2	.	.	TRBJ1-3	CASSPSYLTSGNTIYF	TGTGCCAGCAGCCCTTCTTACCTTACGTCTGGAAACACCATATATTTT
18	TRBV7-9	once	TRBD1	TRBJ1-5	CASSLGTAGDLGDQPQHF	TGTGCCAGCAGCTTGGGGACAGCCGGAGACCTGGGAGATCAGCCCCAGCATTTT
13	TRBV20-1	once	TRBD1	TRBJ1-6	CSAMTGARGALHF	TGCAGTGCAATGACAGGGGCGAGGGGAGCCCTCCACTTT
14	TRBV7-3	.	.	TRBJ1-1	CASSSTGYGTEAFF	TGTGCCAGCAGCTCCACAGGGTACGGCACTGAAGCTTTCTTT
15	TRBV7-2	once	.	TRBJ2-2	CASSFRHLGDGELFF	TGTGCCAGCAGCTTTAGGCATTTGGGGGACGGGGAGCTGTTTTTT
14	TRBV24-1	.	.	TRBJ2-7	CATSDPPRPYEQYF	TGTGCCACCAGTGATCCTCCTCGGCCCTACGAGCAGTACTTC
15	TRBV27	.	.	TRBJ1-2	CASSLSIEGAYGYTF	TGTGCCAGCAGTTTATCGATAGAAGGGGCTTATGGCTACACCTTC
16	TRBV20-1	medium-sized	.	TRBJ2-2	CSAREGFRRYTGELFF	TGCAGTGCTAGAGAGGGCTTTCGTAGGTACACCGGGGAGCTGTTTTTT
14	TRBV6-2/TRBV6-3	.	.	TRBJ2-5	CASSYPGLGETQYF	TGTGCCAGCAGTTACCCAGGACTGGGTGAGACCCAGTACTTC
12	TRBV7-9	.	.	TRBJ1-2	CASSQRIDGYTF	TGTGCCAGCAGCCAACGCATTGATGGCTACACCTTC
14	TRBV27	.	TRBD1	TRBJ2-7	CASRGGQGFYEQYF	TGTGCCAGCAGAGGCGGACAGGGGTTTTACGAGCAGTACTTC
12	TRBV6-5	few	.	TRBJ1-5	CASSYGGQPQHF	TGTGCCAGCAGTTACGGGGGTCAGCCCCAGCATTTT
15	TRBV7-2	few	.	TRBJ1-5	CASSLVPLSNQPQHF	TGTGCCAGCAGCTTAGTTCCCCTCAGCAATCAGCCCCAGCATTTT
14	TRBV28	.	TRBD1	TRBJ1-2	CASRTGTGNYGYTF	TGTGCCAGCAGAACTGGGACAGGGAACTATGGCTACACCTTC
13	TRBV7-6	.	.	TRBJ2-5	CASSSGLPETQYF	TGTGCCAGCAGCTCGGGACTCCCGGAGACCCAGTACTTC
14	TRBV6-1	.	.	TRBJ2-2	CASGRDANTGELFF	TGTGCCAGCGGCCGGGACGCGAACACCGGGGAGCTGTTTTTT
17	TRBV28	once	.	TRBJ2-2	CASMGLRVGHLTGELFF	TGTGCCAGCATGGGGCTCCGGGTCGGACACTTGACCGGGGAGCTGTTTTTT
14	TRBV7-9	.	.	TRBJ2-7	CASSLLADSYEQYF	TGTGCCAGCAGCTTACTTGCGGACAGCTACGAGCAGTACTTC
15	TRBV2	.	TRBD1	TRBJ1-5	CASRATGTANQPQHF	TGTGCCAGCAGGGCAACCGGGACAGCGAATCAGCCCCAGCATTTT
15	TRBV19	.	.	TRBJ1-1	CASSVNIRGNTEAFF	TGTGCCAGTAGTGTAAATATCAGGGGGAACACTGAAGCTTTCTTT
12	TRBV20-1	.	.	TRBJ2-7	CSAAPGPYEQYF	TGCAGTGCTGCGCCCGGCCCCTACGAGCAGTACTTC
14	TRBV27	.	TRBD1	TRBJ2-7	CASRTTGQTYEQYF	TGTGCCAGCAGAACCACGGGACAGACCTACGAGCAGTACTTC
15	TRBV11-1	.	.	TRBJ2-1	CASSLQGGTALGQFF	TGTGCCAGCAGCTTACAAGGCGGAACAGCCCTGGGGCAGTTCTTC
17	TRBV4-1	.	TRBD1	TRBJ1-2	CASSQERRDRGLYGYTF	TGCGCCAGCAGCCAAGAAAGACGGGACAGGGGATTATATGGCTACACCTTC
17	TRBV6-5	.	TRBD1	TRBJ2-2	CASSYRFGQANTGELFF	TGTGCCAGCAGTTACAGATTCGGACAGGCGAACACCGGGGAGCTGTTTTTT
15	TRBV29-1	.	TRBD1	TRBJ2-2	CSVESWGTDTGELFF	TGCAGCGTTGAAAGTTGGGGGACAGACACCGGGGAGCTGTTTTTT